Listed here are 22 T cell receptor beta chains from one sample, sequenced in a study of blood T cell repertoires in COVID-19 (dated by TCRdb to 2018 to 2020). Libraries were prepared through the immunoSEQ multiplex PCR assay. TCRdb obtained this table from immuneACCESS and retained in-frame rearrangements with V and J assigned. These tables miss some clones; where compared with another copy, unresolved V genes account for less than half of the shortfall, and the remainder is unexplained. Present in this sample are roughly 140,000 clones, over 75% of which were seen just once. The ten largest account for around 3% of the sample. The sequenced sample was peripheral blood. The receptors stem from a man over 45 with acute or convalescent COVID-19.

The rearrangement joins TRBV11-2 to TRBJ1-4; perhaps TRBD1 as D (6 bases). Trimming removed 1 base at V and 0 bases at J, with 12 bases between. Per the germline V gene, CDR1 is SGHAT and CDR2 is FQNNGV. The CDR3 spans 17 residues. The CDR3 protein is CASSLAPGAATNEKLFF. Here the CDR3 DNA reads TGTGCCAGCAGCTTAGCCCCAGGGGCGGCAACTAATGAAAAACTGTTTTTT.

DNA of the CDR3: TGTGCCAGTAGTATTCCGGGTCAGCCCCAGCATTTT. As protein: CASSIPGQPQHF. The chain is built from TRBV19 and TRBJ1-5; no clear D. CDR1 and CDR2 (germline): LNHDA, SQIVND (reference sequence). The CDR3 is made up of 12 amino acids. Trimming pared 3 bases from V and 6 bases from J, leaving 6 bases between. The full variable domain, with the rest looked up from reference TRBV19 and TRBJ1-5, is DGGITQSPKYLFRKEGQNVTLSCEQNLNHDAMYWYRQDPGQGLRLIYYSQIVNDFQKGDIAEGYSVSREKKESFPLTVTSAQKNPTAFYLCASSIPGQPQHFGDGTRLSIL.

The V gene is TRBV5-1, the J gene TRBJ2-7; 11 positions match TRBD2. In germline, CDR1 is SGHRS, CDR2 YFSETQ. The CDR3 loop spans 16 amino acids. J was trimmed by 4 bases and V by 0 bases; bases with no gene match: 6. In DNA, the CDR3 is TGCGCCAGCAGCTTGGTTTTAGCGGGAGGGCCTTACGAGCAGTACTTC. This gives the protein CASSLVLAGGPYEQYF.

The rearrangement joins TRBV6-5 to TRBJ2-4, with 7 positions matching TRBD1. With 0 bases clipped from V and 2 bases from J, the junction kept 1 base outside the gene matches. CDR3 size: 15 residues. Per the germline V gene, CDR1 is MNHEY and CDR2 is SVGAGI. For the CDR3, the DNA is TGTGCCAGCAGTTACTCGAGGGGGCCCAAAAACATTCAGTACTTC. This gives the protein CASSYSRGPKNIQYF.

The chain uses TRBV6-5 and TRBJ1-5; tentatively, D is TRBD1 (5 bases). The CDR3 sequence is 14 residues long. V gave up 10 bases and J gave up 0 bases, with 13 bases separating them. Germline CDR1 and CDR2: MNHEY and SVGAGI. The CDR3 DNA reads as TGTGCCACCGGGGGTGGGCCTAGCAATCAGCCCCAGCATTTT. Amino acids: CATGGGPSNQPQHF.

This clone was recorded only once. The chain recombines TRBV11-3 with TRBJ2-1, with a tentative D call TRBD1 (5 bases). The CDR3 extends over 15 amino acids. V was clipped by 5 bases and J by 4 bases, with 15 bases between them. Germline V gene sequence: CDR1 SGHNT, CDR2 YENEEA. The CDR3 protein is CASSPREGEYNEQFF. The CDR3 DNA follows: TGTGCCAGCAGCCCCCGTGAAGGGGAATACAATGAGCAGTTCTTC.

The chain has TRBV9 and TRBJ1-2; D is uncertain. Germline-derived CDR1 and CDR2 are SGDLS and YYNGEE. The V and J ends lost 1 base and 0 bases respectively, with 10 bases between them. The CDR3 loop spans 15 amino acids. The CDR3: CASSVYSEPNYGYTF. The CDR3 nucleotides read TGTGCCAGCAGCGTATACAGTGAACCTAACTATGGCTACACCTTC. Supplemented by reference TRBV9 and TRBJ1-2, the full variable domain reads DSGVTQTPKHLITATGQRVTLRCSPRSGDLSVYWYQQSLDQGLQFLIQYYNGEERAKGNILERFSAQQFPDLHSELNLSSLELGDSALYFCASSVYSEPNYGYTFGSGTRLTVV.

The genes are TRBV11-2 and TRBJ2-7; TRBD2 aligns across 12 bases. Per germline, CDR1 SGHAT and CDR2 FQNNGV. Germline trimming cut 1 base from V and 5 bases from J; bases unmatched to any gene: 9. The CDR3 has 17 residues. The CDR3 DNA sequence: TGTGCCAGCAGCTTAGTCATCCTAGCGGGGGGGCCCGACGAGCAGTACTTC. Protein: CASSLVILAGGPDEQYF. Filled out from reference TRBV11-2 and TRBJ2-7, the complete variable domain reads EAGVAQSPRYKIIEKRQSVAFWCNPISGHATLYWYQQILGQGPKLLIQFQNNGVVDDSQLPKDRFSAERLKGVDSTLKIQPAKLEDSAVYLCASSLVILAGGPDEQYFGPGTRLTVT.

This sequence joins TRBV28 and TRBJ1-1; 9 bases align to TRBD1. The CDR3 totals 14 residues. From germline, CDR1 is MDHEN and CDR2 SYDVKM. Trimming at V came to 1 base and at J to 9 bases, leaving 6 bases not matched to a gene. In DNA, the CDR3 is TGTGCCAGCAGTTTATATCGACAGGGGGAAAAAGCTTTCTTT. Its protein product is CASSLYRQGEKAFF.

CDR3: CASRPSTGYGYTF. CDR3 DNA: TGTGCCAGTAGGCCATCGACAGGGTATGGCTACACCTTC. The gene calls are TRBV19 and TRBJ1-2; 7 nucleotides agree with TRBD1. V trimming: 6 bases; J trimming: 5 bases; junction bases outside the gene matches: 6. This CDR3 has 13 amino acids. In germline, CDR1 is LNHDA, CDR2 SQIVND (reference sequence).

This clone was seen just once. CDR3 protein: CASSWTSGGANEQFF. Here the CDR3 DNA reads TGTGCCAGCAGTTGGACTAGCGGGGGGGCCAATGAGCAGTTCTTC. The V gene is TRBV6-5, the J gene TRBJ2-1; 15 bases agree with TRBD2. Germline lookup yields CDR1 MNHEY and CDR2 SVGAGI. The CDR3 runs 15 residues. The trim removed 4 bases at V and 6 bases at J, leaving 1 base unmatched.

The rearrangement links TRBV10-1 to TRBJ1-2, with TRBD1 matching 7 bases. The CDR3 is 13 amino acids. The V and J ends lost 5 bases and 5 bases, in that order; junction bases with no gene match: 5. CDR1 and CDR2 (germline): WNHNN, SYGVQD (reference sequence). The CDR3 loop reads CASSPGTEYGYTF. CDR3 nucleotide sequence: TGCGCCAGCAGTCCCGGGACAGAGTATGGCTACACCTTC.

The chain links TRBV28 to TRBJ2-7, with D possibly TRBD2 on 5 matching bases. Germline V gene sequence: CDR1 MDHEN, CDR2 SYDVKM. The CDR3 spans 14 residues. Trimming removed 1 base from V and 3 bases from J, with 10 bases in between. CDR3 sequence: CASSLFASSYEQYF. In DNA, the CDR3 is TGTGCCAGCAGTTTATTTGCTAGCAGCTACGAGCAGTACTTC.

This chain uses TRBV6-5 with TRBJ2-7; possible D gene TRBD1, 6 bases. The V gene's germline CDR1 is MNHEY and CDR2 SVGAGI. The CDR3 runs to 12 residues. V lost 6 bases, J lost 9 bases, and 15 bases lay in between. The CDR3 loop is CASSKIQGRQYF. CDR3 in DNA: TGTGCCAGCAGCAAAATACAGGGTCGGCAGTACTTC.

V and J are TRBV7-2 and TRBJ1-5; TRBD1 agrees at 9 bases. Trimming cost V 2 bases and J 7 bases; bases outside gene matches: 6. Germline V CDR1 and CDR2: SGHTA, FQGNSA. The CDR3 is made up of 15 amino acids. CDR3 bases: TGTGCCAGCAGCTTAACCAGGGACAGGGAACAGCCCCAGCATTTT. As protein: CASSLTRDREQPQHF.

This chain connects TRBV25-1 to TRBJ1-2; 8 nucleotides align to TRBD1. Looked up from germline, CDR1 is MGHDK and CDR2 is SYGVNS. CDR3 size: 14 residues. V trimming: 3 bases; J trimming: 7 bases; junction bases outside the gene matches: 7. The CDR3 DNA reads TGTGCCAGCAGTGATCCGGACAGGGACGGTGGCTACACCTTC. Translated, it gives CASSDPDRDGGYTF.

The chain's CDR3 is CASSLGLAGVYEQYF. CDR3 DNA: TGTGCCAGCAGCTTAGGGCTAGCGGGAGTCTACGAGCAGTACTTC. The chain couples TRBV7-2 to TRBJ2-7; TRBD2 matches at 10 bases. This CDR3 has 15 residues. V lost 1 base and J lost 3; bases outside the gene matches: 3. Germline V gene data show CDR1 as SGHTA and CDR2 as FQGNSA.

The V call is TRBV2, the J call TRBJ2-1, with a possible D match to TRBD2 (5 bases). Germline values: CDR1 SNHLY, CDR2 FYNNEI. This CDR3 has 14 residues. V lost 9 bases to trimming and J lost 5 bases, with 17 bases between them. The CDR3 region has the DNA TGTGCCAGTGAGCCGGCGGGTATGAACAATGAGCAGTTCTTC. Amino acids: CASEPAGMNNEQFF.

This clone came up a few times. The rearrangement joins TRBV2 to TRBJ1-3; D gene ambiguous. Germline V gene data show CDR1 as SNHLY and CDR2 as FYNNEI. CDR3 length: 14 residues. V was pared by 2 bases and J by 8 bases, with 13 bases between. The DNA of the CDR3 is TGTGCCAGCAGTGAAACAGCCTCATCGTACACCATATATTTT. Protein: CASSETASSYTIYF.

The chain combines TRBV15 with TRBJ1-3; 9 bases agree with TRBD1. Losses at the gene ends were 5 bases for V and 2 bases for J; bases not matched to a gene: 16. This CDR3 has 19 residues. The germline gives CDR1 LNHNV, CDR2 YYDKDF (reference sequence). CDR3 protein: CATSGHRDRDLLAGNTIYF. The CDR3, as DNA: TGTGCCACCAGCGGACACCGGGACAGGGATCTTCTGGCTGGAAACACCATATATTTT.

The genes are TRBV23-1 and TRBJ2-1, with D possibly being TRBD1 (5 bases). TRBV23-1 is assigned to the ORF class and has an uncertain function. Trimming removed 0 bases at V and 7 bases at J, with 10 bases between. The CDR3 consists of 14 residues. CDR3 residues: CASSQSGRDNEQFF. The CDR3 region has the DNA TGCGCCAGCAGTCAATCGGGCAGGGATAATGAGCAGTTCTTC.

The V and J genes are TRBV9 and TRBJ2-7; 12 bases agree with TRBD2. J was trimmed by 6 bases and V by 4 bases; bases with no gene match: 2. Germline assignment: CDR1 SGDLS and CDR2 YYNGEE. The CDR3 runs 13 residues. CDR3 loop: CASSKGLAGEQYF. The CDR3 DNA reads as TGTGCCAGCAGCAAGGGACTAGCGGGCGAGCAGTACTTC.